These 15 T cell receptor beta chains were sequenced from one sample in a study of shared clonotypes between healthy human individuals. Generated by immunoSEQ multiplex PCR, the TCRdb table keeps only in-frame clones and is missing some. The sample lists roughly 2,300,000 clones, just under 95% occurring once. The sequencing input was naive CD4+ T cells from PBMCs. Subset reported: CD45RA+ positively selected. The source is a young man in good health. Some clones in this sample may be carry-over from other donors' samples.

V is TRBV11-2 and J is TRBJ2-2; no clear D. Trimming removed 1 base from V and 0 bases from J, with 6 bases in between. CDR1 is SGHAT, CDR2 FQNNGV, per germline. CDR3 size: 15 residues. Written as DNA, the CDR3 is TGTGCCAGCAGCTTAGCGGGTACGAACACCGGGGAGCTGTTTTTT. Translation gives CASSLAGTNTGELFF.

The V and J genes are TRBV4-2 and TRBJ2-1; D possibly corresponds to TRBD2 (6 bases). Trimming shortened V by 6 bases and J by 4 bases, and 19 bases separated the two germline ends. CDR3 length equals 16 residues. Germline values: CDR1 LGHNA, CDR2 YNFKEQ. Written as DNA, the CDR3 is TGTGCCAGCAGGAAATCCGGGACTTCCCAATACAATGAGCAGTTCTTC. Translating gives CASRKSGTSQYNEQFF.

DNA of the CDR3: TGTGCCAGCAGTTCCCGGGACAGTTTTCAGTACTTC. Residues: CASSSRDSFQYF. The V call is TRBV27, the J call TRBJ2-7; 7 nucleotides agree with TRBD1. CDR1 is MNHEY, CDR2 SMNVEV, per germline (reference sequence). There are 12 residues in the CDR3. V gave up 4 bases and J gave up 10 bases; unmatched junction bases: 7.

The V and J genes are TRBV5-6 and TRBJ1-2; D gene uncertain. Trimming pared 1 base from V and 6 bases from J, leaving 19 bases between. The CDR3 totals 16 residues. Germline values: CDR1 SGHDT, CDR2 YYEEEE. CDR3 amino acids: CASSLLGPVRLDGYTF. CDR3 sequence (DNA): TGTGCCAGCAGCTTGTTAGGTCCAGTCCGATTGGATGGCTACACCTTC.

The chain recombines TRBV28 with TRBJ1-5; TRBD1 matches at 7 bases. There are 14 residues in the CDR3. V shed 6 bases and J 2 bases; nucleotides not matched to a gene: 4. CDR1 is MDHEN and CDR2 is SYDVKM in the germline V gene. The CDR3 is CASRLGQGNQPQHF. CDR3 nucleotide sequence: TGTGCCAGCAGACTAGGACAGGGCAATCAGCCCCAGCATTTT.

The J gene is TRBJ2-3, the V gene TRBV29-1, with 7 nucleotides matching TRBD1. The CDR3 runs 14 residues. Germline CDR1 and CDR2: SQVTM and ANQGSEA. Germline trimming cut 4 bases from V and 4 bases from J; bases unmatched to any gene: 8. CDR3 sequence reads: CSVVQGENPDTQYF. The CDR3 DNA is TGCAGCGTTGTTCAGGGGGAAAATCCAGATACGCAGTATTTT.

This clone has just one count. This chain uses TRBV28 with TRBJ1-1, with D perhaps TRBD1 (5 bases). Germline V gene sequence: CDR1 MDHEN, CDR2 SYDVKM. The V and J ends lost 5 bases and 6 bases respectively, with 19 bases between them. The CDR3 has 15 amino acids. For the CDR3, the DNA is TGTGCCAGCAGTCCTCCGACGGCCCAGGGCTCTGAAGCTTTCTTT. Translating it yields CASSPPTAQGSEAFF.

The V call is TRBV7-3, the J call TRBJ2-5, with 12 bases identical to TRBD2. V shed 6 bases and J 1 base; nucleotides not matched to a gene: 6. CDR1 is SGHTA and CDR2 is FQGTGA in the germline V gene. The CDR3 is 16 residues long. The CDR3 loop is CASSPGTSGSQETQYF. The CDR3 region has the DNA TGTGCCAGCAGTCCCGGGACTAGCGGGTCCCAAGAGACCCAGTACTTC.

The chain is built from TRBV7-2 and TRBJ1-4, with D perhaps matching TRBD1 (6 bases). Germline loops: CDR1 SGHTA, CDR2 FQGNSA. Trimming left V 2 bases short and J 8 bases short, with 18 bases between. This CDR3 has 16 residues. The CDR3 loop reads CASSLRLGAGVEKLFF. CDR3 nucleotide sequence: TGTGCCAGCAGCTTAAGACTCGGTGCAGGGGTGGAAAAACTGTTTTTT.

The chain uses TRBV18 and TRBJ1-4; D might be TRBD1 (6 bases). In germline, CDR1 is KGHSH, CDR2 LQKENI. Deletions cut 3 bases from V and 4 bases from J, with 12 bases between. CDR3 length equals 15 residues. Here the CDR3 DNA reads TGTGCCAGCTCACCGAACAGGGTGCTTAATGAAAAACTGTTTTTT. It translates to CASSPNRVLNEKLFF.

In its sample, this clone was seen once. The rearrangement uses TRBV27 and TRBJ1-1, with D maybe TRBD1 (5 bases). The CDR3 spans 17 residues. The V gene lost 3 bases and the J gene lost 4 bases, with 21 bases spanning the gap. Germline assignment: CDR1 MNHEY and CDR2 SMNVEV (reference sequence). The CDR3 bases are TGTGCCAGCAGTTTTCACTACCCTAAGGGGCGGCGCACTGAAGCTTTCTTT. This codes for CASSFHYPKGRRTEAFF.

This clone was recorded once. The chain has TRBV5-4 and TRBJ2-2; tentative D call: TRBD2 (10 bases). This CDR3 comprises 15 residues. V gave up 7 bases and J gave up 6 bases, with 19 bases separating them. Germline lookup yields CDR1 SGHNT and CDR2 YYREEE (reference sequence). The CDR3: CASGQGSGRAGELFF. CDR3 DNA sequence: TGTGCCAGCGGACAGGGGAGCGGGAGGGCCGGGGAGCTGTTTTTT. The variable domain in full, completed from reference TRBV5-4 and TRBJ2-2, reads ETGVTQSPTHLIKTRGQQVTLRCSSQSGHNTVSWYQQALGQGPQFIFQYYREEENGRGNFPPRFSGLQFPNYSSELNVNALELDDSALYLCASGQGSGRAGELFFGEGSRLTVL.

This sequence joins TRBV5-1 and TRBJ2-5; D gene uncertain. Trimming removed 0 bases from V and 2 bases from J, with 8 bases in between. Germline values: CDR1 SGHRS, CDR2 YFSETQ. The CDR3 is made up of 14 amino acids. The CDR3 nucleotides are TGCGCCAGCAGCTTGGGTTCAGCTCAAGAGACCCAGTACTTC. This codes for CASSLGSAQETQYF.

The CDR3 DNA follows: TGTGCCAGCAGCTTGGGTAGTTTCAGTGGGCAGGAGCAGTACTTC. Translated: CASSLGSFSGQEQYF. This sequence joins TRBV5-8 and TRBJ2-7; D remains unclear. Germline lookup yields CDR1 SGHTS and CDR2 YDEGEE. CDR3 length: 15 residues. V lost 0 bases to trimming and J lost 7 bases, with 17 bases between them.

This rearrangement joins TRBV4-1 to TRBJ2-1, with 7 bases that match TRBD2. Germline V gives CDR1 MGHRA, CDR2 YSYEKL. This CDR3 is built from 15 residues. V shed 7 bases, J shed 0 bases, and the junction held 6 bases outside the gene matches. Here the CDR3 DNA reads TGCGCCAGCACGACCGGGACTAACTCCTACAATGAGCAGTTCTTC. Translation gives CASTTGTNSYNEQFF.